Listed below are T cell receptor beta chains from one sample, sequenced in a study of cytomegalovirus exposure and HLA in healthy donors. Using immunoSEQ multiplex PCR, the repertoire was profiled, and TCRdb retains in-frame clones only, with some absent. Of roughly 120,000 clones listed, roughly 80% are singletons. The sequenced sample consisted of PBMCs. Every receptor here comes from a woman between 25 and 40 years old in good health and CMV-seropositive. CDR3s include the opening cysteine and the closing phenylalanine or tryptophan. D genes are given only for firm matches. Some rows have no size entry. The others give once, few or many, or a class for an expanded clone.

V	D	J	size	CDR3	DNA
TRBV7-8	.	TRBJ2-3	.	CASSLGARGDTQYF	TGTGCCAGCAGCTTAGGGGCCCGCGGGGATACGCAGTATTTT
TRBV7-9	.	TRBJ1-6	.	CSSSRADSTSYNSPLHF	TGTTCCAGCAGCCGTGCCGACAGTACCTCCTATAATTCACCCCTCCACTTT
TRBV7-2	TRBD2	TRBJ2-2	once	CASSLTSGEFTGELFF	TGTGCCAGCAGTCTTACTAGCGGGGAATTCACCGGGGAGCTGTTTTTT
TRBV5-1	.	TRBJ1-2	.	CASSLGFGAERMEGYTF	TGCGCCAGCAGCTTGGGGTTTGGGGCCGAAAGAATGGAAGGCTACACCTTC
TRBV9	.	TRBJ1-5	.	CASSVGPGSNQPQHF	TGTGCCAGCAGCGTCGGGCCAGGGAGCAATCAGCCCCAGCATTTT
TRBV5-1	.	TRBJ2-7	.	CATPKSLPYEQYF	TGCGCCACCCCTAAGAGCCTGCCCTACGAGCAGTACTTC
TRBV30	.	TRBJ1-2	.	CAWSVHGVRGYTF	TGTGCCTGGAGTGTACACGGGGTGAGGGGCTACACCTTC
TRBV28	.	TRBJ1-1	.	CASSYRGGTEAFF	TGTGCCAGCAGTTACCGGGGGGGGACTGAAGCTTTCTTT
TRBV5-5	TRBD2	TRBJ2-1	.	CASSWGLLAGGSNEQFF	TGTGCCAGCAGCTGGGGACTACTAGCGGGGGGTTCCAATGAGCAGTTCTTC
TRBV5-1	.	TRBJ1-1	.	CASSLYGGINTEAFF	TGCGCCAGCAGCTTGTACGGGGGGATCAACACTGAAGCTTTCTTT
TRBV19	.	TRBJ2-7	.	CASSPKGTAAYEQYF	TGTGCCAGTAGTCCTAAGGGAACAGCGGCCTACGAGCAGTACTTC
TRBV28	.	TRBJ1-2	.	CASSSNYGYTF	TGTGCCAGCAGCTCCAACTATGGCTACACCTTC
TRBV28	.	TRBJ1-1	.	CASSLAVELGAGTTEAFF	TGTGCCAGCAGTTTAGCGGTCGAACTTGGGGCGGGGACCACTGAAGCTTTCTTT
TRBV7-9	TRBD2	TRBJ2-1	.	CASSPQRGGVYNEQFF	TGTGCCAGCAGTCCCCAGCGGGGGGGCGTCTACAATGAGCAGTTCTTC
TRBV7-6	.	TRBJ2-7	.	CASSLADSYEQYF	TGTGCCAGCAGCTTAGCGGACAGCTACGAGCAGTACTTC
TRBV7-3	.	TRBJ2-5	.	CASSTGIQETQYF	TGTGCCAGCAGCACCGGGATTCAAGAGACCCAGTACTTC
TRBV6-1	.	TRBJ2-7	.	CASSENWSSYEQYF	TGTGCCAGCAGTGAGAACTGGAGTTCCTACGAGCAGTACTTC
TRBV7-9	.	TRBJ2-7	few	CASSLGRGRSYEQYF	TGTGCCAGCAGCCTGGGCCGGGGGAGATCCTACGAGCAGTACTTC
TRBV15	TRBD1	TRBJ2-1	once	CATSRDRDSYNEQFF	TGTGCCACCAGCAGAGATCGGGACAGCTACAATGAGCAGTTCTTC
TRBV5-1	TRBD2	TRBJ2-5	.	CASSLSPGAGGTNGVQETQYF	TGCGCCAGTTCCCTCTCCCCGGGGGCGGGGGGGACTAACGGAGTCCAAGAGACCCAGTACTTC
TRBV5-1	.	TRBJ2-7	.	CASSSPSQGHYEQYF	TGCGCCAGCAGCTCCCCATCACAGGGTCACTACGAGCAGTACTTC
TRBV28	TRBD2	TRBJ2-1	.	CASTEVGLAGPHEQFF	TGTGCCAGCACCGAGGTGGGACTAGCGGGGCCCCATGAGCAGTTCTTC
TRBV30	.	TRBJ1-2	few	CAWSVWQYGYTF	TGTGCCTGGAGTGTATGGCAGTATGGCTACACCTTC
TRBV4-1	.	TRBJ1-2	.	CASSHLWGEGYGYTF	TGCGCCAGCAGCCACCTTTGGGGGGAGGGGTATGGCTACACCTTC
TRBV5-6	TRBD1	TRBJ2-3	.	CASSLAGQAYASTDTQYF	TGTGCCAGCAGCTTGGCCGGACAGGCTTATGCTAGCACAGATACGCAGTATTTT
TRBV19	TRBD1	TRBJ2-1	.	CASSLPGTGYNEQFF	TGTGCCAGTAGTCTCCCAGGGACAGGTTACAATGAGCAGTTCTTC
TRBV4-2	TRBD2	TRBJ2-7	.	CASSQDRGVQYF	TGTGCCAGCAGCCAAGATCGGGGGGTGCAGTACTTC
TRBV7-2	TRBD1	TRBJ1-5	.	CASSLARGDQPQHF	TGTGCCAGCAGCTTAGCCAGGGGGGACCAGCCCCAGCATTTT
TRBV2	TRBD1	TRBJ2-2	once	CASSEGQGITGELFF	TGTGCCAGCAGTGAAGGACAGGGCATCACCGGGGAGCTGTTTTTT
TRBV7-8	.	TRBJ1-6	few	CASSLGSNRNSPLHF	TGTGCCAGCAGCTTAGGTAGTAACCGTAATTCACCCCTCCACTTT
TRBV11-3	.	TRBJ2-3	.	CASSKGVDTQYF	TGTGCCAGCAGCAAAGGGGTAGATACGCAGTATTTT
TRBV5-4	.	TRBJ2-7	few	CASSLRTSYEQYF	TGTGCCAGCAGCCTCCGGACAAGCTACGAGCAGTACTTC
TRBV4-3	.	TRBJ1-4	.	CASSQDTGGRSEKLFF	TGCGCCAGCAGCCAAGATACGGGGGGCCGCAGTGAAAAACTGTTTTTT
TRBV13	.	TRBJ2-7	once	CASSSSRGHEQYF	TGTGCCAGCAGTTCCTCCAGGGGTCACGAGCAGTACTTC
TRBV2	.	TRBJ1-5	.	CASSKSASSNQPQHF	TGTGCCAGCAGTAAAAGCGCCAGTAGCAATCAGCCCCAGCATTTT
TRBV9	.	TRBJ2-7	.	CASSAPGVTEQYF	TGTGCCAGCAGCGCCCCCGGGGTAACCGAGCAGTACTTC
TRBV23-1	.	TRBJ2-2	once	CASSQSGGKGELFF	TGCGCCAGCAGTCAATCGGGGGGAAAGGGGGAGCTGTTTTTT
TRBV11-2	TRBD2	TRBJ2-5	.	CASSFSGSVYSETQYF	TGTGCCAGCAGCTTTAGCGGGTCCGTGTATTCGGAGACCCAGTACTTC
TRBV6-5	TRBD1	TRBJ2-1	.	CASSPGTGIYNEQFF	TGTGCCAGCAGTCCCGGGACAGGGATATACAATGAGCAGTTCTTC
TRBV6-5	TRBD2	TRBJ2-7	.	CASSHGRGSYEQYF	TGTGCCAGCAGCCACGGGAGGGGCTCCTACGAGCAGTACTTC
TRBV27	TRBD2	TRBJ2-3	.	CASSLSSGGTYTDTQYF	TGTGCCAGCAGTTTATCTAGCGGGGGGACCTACACAGATACGCAGTATTTT
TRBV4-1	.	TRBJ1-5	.	CASSQGGANARRSNQPQHF	TGCGCCAGCAGCCAAGGAGGTGCGAATGCCCGGCGGTCCAATCAGCCCCAGCATTTT
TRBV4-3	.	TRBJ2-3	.	CASSQGGQDTQYF	TGCGCCAGCAGCCAAGGGGGGCAAGATACGCAGTATTTT
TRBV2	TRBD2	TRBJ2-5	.	CASSEAYETSGGLQETQYF	TGTGCCAGCAGTGAAGCGTATGAGACTAGCGGGGGACTCCAAGAGACCCAGTACTTC
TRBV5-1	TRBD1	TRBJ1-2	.	CASSLTGDGYGYTF	TGCGCCAGCAGCCTGACAGGGGATGGCTATGGCTACACCTTC
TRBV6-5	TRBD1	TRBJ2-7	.	CASSYSRTGGHEQYF	TGTGCCAGCAGTTACTCGAGGACAGGGGGGCACGAGCAGTACTTC
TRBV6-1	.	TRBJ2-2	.	CASLQGTGELFF	TGTGCCAGCCTACAGGGAACCGGGGAGCTGTTTTTT